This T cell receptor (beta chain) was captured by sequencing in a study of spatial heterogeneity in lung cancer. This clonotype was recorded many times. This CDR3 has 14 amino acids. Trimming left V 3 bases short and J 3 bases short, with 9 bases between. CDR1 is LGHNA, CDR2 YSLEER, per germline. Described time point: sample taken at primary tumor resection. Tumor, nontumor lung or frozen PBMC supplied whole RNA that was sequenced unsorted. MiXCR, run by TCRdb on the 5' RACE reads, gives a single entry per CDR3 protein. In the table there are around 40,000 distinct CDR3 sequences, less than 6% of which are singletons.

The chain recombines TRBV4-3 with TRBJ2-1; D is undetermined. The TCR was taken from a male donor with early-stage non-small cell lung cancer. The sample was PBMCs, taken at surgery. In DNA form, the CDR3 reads TGCGCCAGCAGCCATGGGTCCCTCTACAATGAGCAGTTCTTC. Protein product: CASSHGSLYNEQFF.